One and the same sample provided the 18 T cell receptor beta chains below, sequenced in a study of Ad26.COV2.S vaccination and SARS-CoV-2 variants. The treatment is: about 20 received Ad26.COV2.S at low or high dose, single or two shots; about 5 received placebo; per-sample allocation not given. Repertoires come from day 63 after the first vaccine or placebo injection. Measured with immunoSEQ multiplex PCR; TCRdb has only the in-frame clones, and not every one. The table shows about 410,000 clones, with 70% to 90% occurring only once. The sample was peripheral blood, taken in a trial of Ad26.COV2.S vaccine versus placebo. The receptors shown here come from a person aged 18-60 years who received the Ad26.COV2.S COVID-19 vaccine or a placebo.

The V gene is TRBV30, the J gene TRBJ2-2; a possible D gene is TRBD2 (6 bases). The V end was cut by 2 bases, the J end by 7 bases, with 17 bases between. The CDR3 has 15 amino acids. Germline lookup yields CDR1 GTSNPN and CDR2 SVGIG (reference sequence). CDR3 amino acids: CAWSPLGRDGGELFF. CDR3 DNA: TGTGCCTGGAGTCCCCTTGGGCGGGACGGCGGGGAGCTGTTTTTT. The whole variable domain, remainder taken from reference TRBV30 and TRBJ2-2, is SQTIHQWPATLVQPVGSPLSLECTVEGTSNPNLYWYRQAAGRGLQLLFYSVGIGQISSEVPQNLSASRPQDRQFILSSKKLLLSDSGFYLCAWSPLGRDGGELFFGEGSRLTVL.

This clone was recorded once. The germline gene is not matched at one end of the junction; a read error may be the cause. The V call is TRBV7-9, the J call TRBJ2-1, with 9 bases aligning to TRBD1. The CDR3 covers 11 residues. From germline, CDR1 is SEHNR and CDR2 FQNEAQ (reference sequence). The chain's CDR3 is CASSSRDREIF. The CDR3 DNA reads TGTGCCAGCAGCTCCCGGGACAGGGAGATCTTC.

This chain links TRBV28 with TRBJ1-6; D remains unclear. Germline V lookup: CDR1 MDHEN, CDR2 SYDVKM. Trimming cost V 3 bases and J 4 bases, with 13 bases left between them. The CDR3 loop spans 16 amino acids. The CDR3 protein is CASSFSTKGYNSPLHF. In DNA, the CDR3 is TGTGCCAGCAGTTTTTCGACCAAAGGATATAATTCACCCCTCCACTTT.

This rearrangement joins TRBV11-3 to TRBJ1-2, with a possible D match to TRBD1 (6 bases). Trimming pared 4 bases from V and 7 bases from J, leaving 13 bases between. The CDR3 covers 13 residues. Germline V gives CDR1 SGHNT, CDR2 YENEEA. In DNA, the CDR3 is TGTGCCAGCAGCTGGTCGGGACAAACTGGCTACACCTTC. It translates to CASSWSGQTGYTF.

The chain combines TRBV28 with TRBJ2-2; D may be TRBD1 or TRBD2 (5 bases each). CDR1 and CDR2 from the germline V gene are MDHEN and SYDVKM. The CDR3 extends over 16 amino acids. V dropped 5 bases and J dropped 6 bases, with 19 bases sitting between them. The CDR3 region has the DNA TGTGCCAGCAGTCTTACCGGGACCTTCAACCCCGGGGAGCTGTTTTTT. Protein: CASSLTGTFNPGELFF.

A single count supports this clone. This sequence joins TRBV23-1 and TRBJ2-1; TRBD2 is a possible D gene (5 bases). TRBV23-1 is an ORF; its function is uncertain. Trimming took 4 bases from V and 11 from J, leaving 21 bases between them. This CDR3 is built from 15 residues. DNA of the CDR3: TGCGCCAGCAGTCCTTGGGGAGAGGATCCGAACAAGCAGTTCTTC. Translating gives CASSPWGEDPNKQFF.

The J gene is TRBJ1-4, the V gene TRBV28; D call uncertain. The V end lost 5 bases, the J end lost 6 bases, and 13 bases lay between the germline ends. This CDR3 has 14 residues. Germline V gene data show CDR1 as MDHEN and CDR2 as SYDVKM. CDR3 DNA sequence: TGTGCCAGCAGTCCCCCCTTTACAGATGAAAAACTGTTTTTT. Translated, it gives CASSPPFTDEKLFF.

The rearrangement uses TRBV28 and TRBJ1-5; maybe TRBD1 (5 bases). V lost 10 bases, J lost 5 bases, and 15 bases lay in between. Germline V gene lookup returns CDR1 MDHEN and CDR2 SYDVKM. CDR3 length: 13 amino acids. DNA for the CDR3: TGTGCCACCCGATGGGACTCCCATCAGCCCCAGCATTTT. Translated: CATRWDSHQPQHF.

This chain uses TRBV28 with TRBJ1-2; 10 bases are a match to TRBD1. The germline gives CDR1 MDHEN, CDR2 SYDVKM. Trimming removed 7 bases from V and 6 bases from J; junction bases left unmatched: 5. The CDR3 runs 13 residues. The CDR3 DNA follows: TGTGCCAGCACTTTGACAGGGGGCGATGGCTACACCTTC. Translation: CASTLTGGDGYTF.

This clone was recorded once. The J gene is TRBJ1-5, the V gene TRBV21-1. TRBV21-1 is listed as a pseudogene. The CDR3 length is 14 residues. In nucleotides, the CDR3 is TGTGCCAGCAGCAAAGCGGGGGGGCGGCAGCCCCAGCATTTT. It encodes CASSKAGGRQPQHF.

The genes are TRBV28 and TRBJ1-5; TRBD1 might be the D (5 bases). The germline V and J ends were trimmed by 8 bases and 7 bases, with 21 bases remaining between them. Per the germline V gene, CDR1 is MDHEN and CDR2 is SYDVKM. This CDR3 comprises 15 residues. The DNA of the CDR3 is TGTGCCAGCTCAAACGTAAGGGGAACCGGGCAGCCCCAGCATTTT. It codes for CASSNVRGTGQPQHF.

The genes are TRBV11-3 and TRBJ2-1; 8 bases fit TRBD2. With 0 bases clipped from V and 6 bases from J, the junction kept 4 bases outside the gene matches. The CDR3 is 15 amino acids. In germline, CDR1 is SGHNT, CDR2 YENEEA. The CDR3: CASSLDSGKVNEQFF. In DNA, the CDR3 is TGTGCCAGCAGCTTAGATAGCGGGAAGGTCAATGAGCAGTTCTTC.

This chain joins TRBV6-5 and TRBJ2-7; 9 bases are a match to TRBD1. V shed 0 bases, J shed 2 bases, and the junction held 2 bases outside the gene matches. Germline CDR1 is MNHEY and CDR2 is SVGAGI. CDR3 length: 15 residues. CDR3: CASSYSRDRAYEQYF. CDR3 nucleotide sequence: TGTGCCAGCAGTTACTCCCGGGACAGGGCCTACGAGCAGTACTTC.

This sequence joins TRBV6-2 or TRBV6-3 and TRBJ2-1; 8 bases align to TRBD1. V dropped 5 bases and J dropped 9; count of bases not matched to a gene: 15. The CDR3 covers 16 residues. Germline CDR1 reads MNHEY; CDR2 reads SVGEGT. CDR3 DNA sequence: TGTGCCAGCAGTACTACCGGGGACAGGAACCGTGGTGAGCAGTTCTTC. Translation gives CASSTTGDRNRGEQFF.

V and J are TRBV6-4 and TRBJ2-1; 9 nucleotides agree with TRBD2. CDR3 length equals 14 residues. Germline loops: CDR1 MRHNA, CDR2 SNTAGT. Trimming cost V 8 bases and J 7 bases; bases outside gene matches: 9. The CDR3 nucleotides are TGTGCCAGCTTCGGGGTAGCGGGAGTAAATGAGCAGTTCTTC. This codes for CASFGVAGVNEQFF.

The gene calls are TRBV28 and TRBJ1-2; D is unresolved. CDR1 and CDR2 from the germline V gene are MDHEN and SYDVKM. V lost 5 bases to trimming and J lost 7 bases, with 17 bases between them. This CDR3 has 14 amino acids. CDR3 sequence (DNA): TGTGCCAGCAGTCCCCGCACCGGGGTACTTGGCTACACCTTC. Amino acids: CASSPRTGVLGYTF.

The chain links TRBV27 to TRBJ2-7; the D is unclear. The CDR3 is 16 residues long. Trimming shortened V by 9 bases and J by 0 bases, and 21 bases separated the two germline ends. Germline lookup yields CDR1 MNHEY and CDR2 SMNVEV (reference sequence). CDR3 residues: CARINFPSPSSYEQYF. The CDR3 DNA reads TGTGCCAGAATCAACTTCCCCTCTCCGAGCTCCTACGAGCAGTACTTC.

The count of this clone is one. CDR3 loop: CASSPGTPVEQYF. The CDR3 DNA reads as TGTGCCAGCAGCCCCGGGACCCCTGTGGAGCAGTACTTC. The chain combines TRBV12-3 or TRBV12-4 with TRBJ2-7; D may be TRBD1 or TRBD2 (5 bases each). Trimming shortened V by 6 bases and J by 7 bases, and 16 bases separated the two germline ends. The CDR3 runs to 13 residues.